The 22 T cell receptor beta chains presented below share a single source sample, sequenced in a study of control samples from healthy donors and cancer patients. Assay: immunoSEQ multiplex PCR; the TCRdb copy retains only in-frame clones and omits some. The table records more than 95,000 clones, roughly four fifths of them present only once. Sequenced sample: blood. These receptors were taken from a woman between 50 and 59 years old in good health.

This clone was seen a few times. The chain is built from TRBV19 and TRBJ2-1; D call uncertain. The CDR3 is made up of 14 amino acids. Germline V gene sequence: CDR1 LNHDA, CDR2 SQIVND (reference sequence). The ends were cut back, 5 bases at V and 0 bases at J, with 8 bases in the middle. CDR3 DNA: TGTGCCAGTAGTCGTGCGGTCTCCTACAATGAGCAGTTCTTC. Its protein product is CASSRAVSYNEQFF.

The count of this clone is one. The chain is built from TRBV7-2 and TRBJ1-1; D is possibly TRBD1 (6 bases). Germline V CDR1 and CDR2: SGHTA, FQGNSA. V lost 5 bases and J 4 bases, leaving 26 bases between the germline ends. CDR3 length equals 18 residues. The CDR3 loop is CASSLGVGGRYVITEAFF. In DNA, the CDR3 is TGTGCCAGCAGCCTCGGCGTCGGGGGGCGATATGTTATCACTGAAGCTTTCTTT.

The J gene is TRBJ2-5, the V gene TRBV7-9, with 12 bases aligning to TRBD2. The CDR3 length is 15 residues. Per the germline V gene, CDR1 is SEHNR and CDR2 is FQNEAQ (reference sequence). J lost 2 bases, V lost 5 bases, and 3 bases had no gene match. The CDR3 is CASSSGTSGQETQYF. CDR3 in DNA: TGTGCCAGCAGCAGCGGGACTAGCGGGCAAGAGACCCAGTACTTC.

The chain is built from TRBV7-2 and TRBJ1-6; TRBD1 might be the D (5 bases). V dropped 0 bases and J dropped 8 bases, with 11 bases sitting between them. Germline V gives CDR1 SGHTA, CDR2 FQGNSA. The CDR3 totals 15 residues. For the CDR3, the DNA is TGTGCCAGCAGCTTAGCGGGGCAGGGCTATTCACCCCTCCACTTT. Translated: CASSLAGQGYSPLHF.

This sequence joins TRBV9 and TRBJ2-1, with D maybe TRBD1 (6 bases). Germline CDR1 is SGDLS and CDR2 is YYNGEE. The V gene lost 1 base and the J gene lost 5 bases, with 10 bases spanning the gap. The CDR3 has 14 amino acids. CDR3 amino acids: CASSVLQGDNEQFF. DNA for the CDR3: TGTGCCAGCAGCGTACTACAGGGAGACAATGAGCAGTTCTTC.

The CDR3 loop is CASSDDGTASYEQYF. In DNA, the CDR3 is TGTGCCAGCAGCGACGACGGGACAGCCTCCTACGAGCAGTACTTC. The chain couples TRBV3-1 (or the pseudogene TRBV3-2) to TRBJ2-7; 7 bases map to TRBD1. CDR3 size: 15 residues. In germline, CDR1 is LGHDT, CDR2 YNNKEL (reference sequence). V trimming: 5 bases; J trimming: 0 bases; junction bases outside the gene matches: 7.

The rearrangement uses TRBV9 and TRBJ2-5, with 9 nucleotides matching TRBD2. The CDR3 is 16 amino acids. V lost 0 bases to trimming and J lost 4 bases; unmatched junction nucleotides: 7. Germline V CDR1 and CDR2: SGDLS, YYNGEE. In DNA, the CDR3 is TGTGCCAGCAGCGTAGGGGTAGCGGGAGTAAGAGAGACCCAGTACTTC. Translation gives CASSVGVAGVRETQYF.

This clone was detected only a few times. V gene TRBV5-1 combines with J gene TRBJ2-5; the match to TRBD1 covers 9 bases. The germline CDR1 and CDR2 sequences are SGHRS and YFSETQ. The CDR3 runs to 18 residues. The V gene end was trimmed by 4 bases and the J gene end by 2 bases; junction bases not matched to a gene: 15. The CDR3: CASSRLMRDRVAQETQYF. For the CDR3, the DNA is TGCGCCAGCAGCCGCCTAATGCGGGACAGGGTCGCACAAGAGACCCAGTACTTC.

The chain combines TRBV4-3 with TRBJ2-1, with TRBD2 matching over 9 bases. Per germline, CDR1 LGHNA and CDR2 YSLEER. J was trimmed by 8 bases and V by 0 bases; bases with no gene match: 2. CDR3 length equals 14 residues. CDR3 loop: CASSQERTSDEQFF. CDR3 in DNA: TGCGCCAGCAGCCAAGAACGGACTAGCGATGAGCAGTTCTTC.

The chain combines TRBV19 with TRBJ2-7, with 7 bases identical to TRBD2. CDR3 length: 14 amino acids. CDR1 is LNHDA, CDR2 SQIVND, per germline (reference sequence). V trimming: 0 bases; J trimming: 6 bases; junction bases outside the gene matches: 5. The DNA for the CDR3 is TGTGCCAGTAGTATAGAAGGACTAGTCGGCGAGCAGTACTTC. Amino acids: CASSIEGLVGEQYF.

The V and J genes are TRBV19 and TRBJ2-2; 11 bases line up with TRBD2. With V trimmed by 5 bases and J by 3 bases, 5 bases remained unmatched. Germline V gene lookup returns CDR1 LNHDA and CDR2 SQIVND (reference sequence). This CDR3 has 16 residues. Here the CDR3 reads CASSASSGGYTGELFF. The CDR3 region has the DNA TGTGCCAGTAGTGCCTCTAGCGGGGGGTACACCGGGGAGCTGTTTTTT.

V and J are TRBV9 and TRBJ2-1; D is unresolved. Germline V lookup: CDR1 SGDLS, CDR2 YYNGEE. The length of the CDR3 is 15 residues. Trimming pared 0 bases from V and 4 bases from J, leaving 11 bases between. CDR3 coding DNA: TGTGCCAGCAGCGTAGCGGCGGTGGATTACAATGAGCAGTTCTTC. Its protein is CASSVAAVDYNEQFF.

The CDR3 loop reads CASSPSTGGNGYTF. The CDR3 DNA sequence: TGTGCCAGCAGCCCCTCGACAGGGGGCAATGGCTACACCTTC. The V and J genes are TRBV6-4 and TRBJ1-2; the match to TRBD1 covers 10 bases. The CDR3 loop spans 14 amino acids. The J segment lost 6 bases and the V segment lost 6 bases, leaving 7 bases of the junction unmatched. CDR1 is MRHNA, CDR2 SNTAGT, per germline.

As DNA, the CDR3 is TGTGCCAGCAGTCTCGGGACAGTGAACACTGAAGCTTTCTTT. Translation gives CASSLGTVNTEAFF. The rearrangement uses TRBV7-8 and TRBJ1-1, with TRBD1 matching over 7 bases. The CDR3 is made up of 14 amino acids. V lost 6 bases to trimming and J lost 0 bases; unmatched junction nucleotides: 4. Germline-derived CDR1 and CDR2 are SGHVS and FQNEAQ.

This chain links TRBV28 with TRBJ1-4, with TRBD1 as a possible D gene (5 bases). The V gene lost 5 bases and the J gene lost 6 bases, with 13 bases spanning the gap. This CDR3 contains 14 residues. In germline, CDR1 is MDHEN, CDR2 SYDVKM. CDR3 DNA: TGTGCCAGCAGTACGGGACGCCTGGATGAAAAACTGTTTTTT. It encodes CASSTGRLDEKLFF.

V gene TRBV5-1 combines with J gene TRBJ1-3, with TRBD1 as a possible D gene (5 bases). Germline CDR1 is SGHRS and CDR2 is YFSETQ. The CDR3 contains 13 residues. Deletions cut 0 bases from V and 6 bases from J, with 7 bases between. This chain's CDR3 is CASSLEQANTIYF. The CDR3 DNA reads TGCGCCAGCAGCTTGGAACAGGCAAACACCATATATTTT.

This chain joins TRBV13 and TRBJ2-5; D unresolved. The germline V gene encodes CDR1 PRHDT and CDR2 FYEKMQ (reference sequence). Trimming cost V 0 bases and J 8 bases, with 10 bases left between them. The CDR3 consists of 13 residues. The CDR3 is CASSLGPRLTQYF. The CDR3 DNA sequence: TGTGCCAGCAGCTTAGGTCCAAGGCTCACCCAGTACTTC.

This clone was seen a handful of times. The chain joins TRBV20-1 to TRBJ2-1; D gene unclear. The germline CDR1 and CDR2 sequences are DFQATT and SNEGSKA (reference sequence). Trimming cost V 3 bases and J 7 bases, with 7 bases left between them. This CDR3 region has 11 residues. The CDR3 bases are TGCAGTGCTAGTAATCTGAATGAGCAGTTCTTC. Amino acids: CSASNLNEQFF.

This chain joins TRBV15 and TRBJ2-3; 8 nucleotides line up with TRBD1. The CDR3 loop spans 14 amino acids. Germline V CDR1 and CDR2: LNHNV, YYDKDF (reference sequence). J gave up 7 bases and V 5 bases, and 8 bases lay outside the gene matches. The DNA of the CDR3 is TGTGCCACCAGCGCAGGGGGCGATTCAAATACGCAGTATTTT. Amino acid sequence: CATSAGGDSNTQYF.

The chain carries TRBV5-8 and TRBJ2-3, with 8 bases that match TRBD2. Trimming removed 0 bases from V and 4 bases from J; junction bases left unmatched: 4. Germline V lookup: CDR1 SGHTS, CDR2 YDEGEE. This CDR3 has 15 residues. CDR3 region: CASSLETSAADTQYF. The DNA of the CDR3 is TGTGCCAGCAGCTTGGAGACTAGCGCGGCAGATACGCAGTATTTT. Supplemented by reference TRBV5-8 and TRBJ2-3, the full variable domain reads EAGVTQSPTHLIKTRGQQATLRCSPISGHTSVYWYQQALGLGLQFLLWYDEGEERNRGNFPPRFSGRQFPNYSSELNVNALELEDSALYLCASSLETSAADTQYFGPGTRLTVL.

The J gene is TRBJ1-2, the V gene TRBV19; D uncertain. V was pared by 4 bases and J by 1 base, with 10 bases between. This CDR3 comprises 14 residues. Per the germline V gene, CDR1 is LNHDA and CDR2 is SQIVND (reference sequence). This CDR3 reads CASSTGPGNYGYTF. The CDR3 coding sequence is TGTGCCAGTAGTACAGGCCCCGGTAACTATGGCTACACCTTC.

V gene TRBV14 combines with J gene TRBJ2-1, with 7 bases identical to TRBD1. The CDR3 has 14 amino acids. The V gene's germline CDR1 is SGHDN and CDR2 FVKESK. Losses at the gene ends were 4 bases for V and 3 bases for J; bases not matched to a gene: 3. CDR3 DNA sequence: TGTGCCAGCAGCCTACGGGACAGCTACAATGAGCAGTTCTTC. Protein product: CASSLRDSYNEQFF.